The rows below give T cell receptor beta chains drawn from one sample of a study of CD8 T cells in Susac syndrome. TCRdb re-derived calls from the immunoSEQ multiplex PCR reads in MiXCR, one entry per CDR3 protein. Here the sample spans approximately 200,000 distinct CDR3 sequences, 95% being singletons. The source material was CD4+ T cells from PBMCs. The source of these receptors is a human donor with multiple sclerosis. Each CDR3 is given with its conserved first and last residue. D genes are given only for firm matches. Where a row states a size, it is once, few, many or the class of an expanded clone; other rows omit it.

CASRTDYNTGELFF	TGTGCCAGCAGGACGGATTACAACACCGGGGAGCTGTTTTTT	.	TRBV2	.	TRBJ2-2
CASSFVGEQYF	TGTGCCAGCAGTTTCGTCGGGGAGCAGTACTTC	.	TRBV12-3/TRBV12-4	.	TRBJ2-7
CSAREPTRQIYGYTF	TGCAGTGCTAGAGAGCCGACGCGCCAGATATATGGCTACACCTTC	.	TRBV20-1	.	TRBJ1-2
CASSQAQGGYGYTF	TGTGCCAGCAGCCAAGCGCAGGGAGGCTATGGCTACACCTTC	.	TRBV14	.	TRBJ1-2
CSACSGGATGEQFF	TGCAGTGCTTGTAGCGGGGGGGCGACAGGTGAGCAGTTCTTC	TRBD2	TRBV20-1	.	TRBJ2-1
CSARIQGAETQYF	TGCAGTGCTAGGATTCAGGGGGCCGAGACCCAGTACTTC	TRBD1	TRBV20-1	.	TRBJ2-5
CAWTRTARGTIYF	TGTGCCTGGACCAGAACAGCTAGGGGGACCATATATTTT	.	TRBV30	.	TRBJ1-3
CASSQGVLTEAFF	TGTGCCAGCAGCCAAGGAGTGCTCACTGAAGCTTTCTTT	.	TRBV3-1	.	TRBJ1-1
CASTESGTGMFGYTF	TGTGCCAGCACCGAATCCGGGACAGGGATGTTCGGCTACACCTTC	TRBD1	TRBV3-1	.	TRBJ1-2
CASSDPGASGANVLTF	TGTGCCAGCAGCGACCCCGGGGCCTCTGGGGCCAACGTCCTGACTTTC	.	TRBV7-9	.	TRBJ2-6
CSVERQGRGTEAFF	TGCAGCGTTGAGAGACAGGGGAGGGGCACTGAAGCTTTCTTT	TRBD1	TRBV29-1	.	TRBJ1-1
CASSYSFARVTSYEQYF	TGTGCCAGCAGTTACTCGTTTGCCAGGGTTACCTCCTACGAGCAGTACTTC	.	TRBV6-5	once	TRBJ2-7
CASSLTGGPDNEQFF	TGTGCCAGCAGCTTAACCGGGGGGCCAGACAATGAGCAGTTCTTC	.	TRBV11-2	.	TRBJ2-1
CASTRGERQAYGYTF	TGTGCCAGTACAAGGGGGGAGCGGCAAGCCTATGGCTACACCTTC	.	TRBV19	once	TRBJ1-2
CASSSRNQPQHF	TGTGCCAGCAGCTCCCGGAACCAGCCCCAGCATTTT	.	TRBV3-1	.	TRBJ1-5
CSVARGIGSGANVLTF	TGCAGCGTTGCGCGAGGGATCGGCTCTGGGGCCAACGTCCTGACTTTC	.	TRBV29-1	.	TRBJ2-6
CASSSGQGLYEQYF	TGTGCCAGCAGCTCGGGACAGGGCCTTTACGAGCAGTACTTC	TRBD1	TRBV11-2	once	TRBJ2-7
CASSLSLAGGPHYEQFF	TGTGCCAGCAGCCTCTCCTTAGCGGGGGGGCCTCATTATGAGCAGTTCTTC	TRBD2	TRBV3-1	.	TRBJ2-1
CASSSDPVQETQYF	TGTGCCAGCAGTTCAGACCCTGTCCAAGAGACCCAGTACTTC	.	TRBV6-4	once	TRBJ2-5
CASSAARESQPQHF	TGTGCCAGCAGCGCTGCCCGGGAGTCTCAGCCCCAGCATTTT	.	TRBV9	.	TRBJ1-5
CASTRDRGHSGNTIYF	TGTGCCAGCACGAGGGACAGGGGACACTCTGGAAACACCATATATTTT	TRBD1	TRBV2	.	TRBJ1-3
CASSPPSGGTYNEQFF	TGTGCCAGCTCACCACCGAGTGGGGGGACCTACAATGAGCAGTTCTTC	.	TRBV18	.	TRBJ2-1
CASSTPGRVGKDEQFF	TGTGCCAGCAGTACCCCGGGACGTGTCGGTAAGGATGAGCAGTTCTTC	.	TRBV12-3/TRBV12-4	.	TRBJ2-1
CASSQGGTSCTF	TGTGCCAGCAGCCAGGGGGGCACCTCCTGCACCTTC	.	TRBV3-1	.	TRBJ1-2
CSVERAGGVAFF	TGCAGCGTTGAGAGGGCAGGGGGCGTAGCTTTCTTT	TRBD1	TRBV29-1	once	TRBJ1-1
CSVGGQELLYGYTF	TGCAGCGTTGGGGGACAGGAACTACTTTATGGCTACACCTTC	TRBD1	TRBV29-1	.	TRBJ1-2
CASLGPMTGSWGYTF	TGTGCCAGTCTAGGCCCCATGACAGGCTCGTGGGGCTACACCTTC	.	TRBV6-5	.	TRBJ1-2
CAWSVGRGPSYGYTF	TGTGCCTGGAGTGTTGGGCGGGGGCCCTCCTATGGCTACACCTTC	.	TRBV30	.	TRBJ1-2
CASGLGGGNEQFF	TGTGCCAGCGGGCTAGGTGGAGGCAATGAGCAGTTCTTC	.	TRBV3-1	once	TRBJ2-1
CASSLAVAAGANVLTF	TGTGCCAGCAGCTTGGCTGTGGCAGCTGGGGCCAACGTCCTGACTTTC	.	TRBV5-6	.	TRBJ2-6
CAYQTGSSNQPQHF	TGTGCCTACCAAACCGGGTCCTCCAATCAGCCCCAGCATTTT	.	TRBV30	once	TRBJ1-5
CASSPWGGAIITDTQYF	TGTGCCAGCAGCCCCTGGGGGGGGGCCATTATCACAGATACGCAGTATTTT	.	TRBV9	.	TRBJ2-3
CASSLIAGGYEQYF	TGTGCCAGCAGCCTAATTGCCGGGGGCTACGAGCAGTACTTC	.	TRBV2	.	TRBJ2-7
CSASKEHTEAFF	TGCAGTGCTAGCAAGGAACACACTGAAGCTTTCTTT	.	TRBV20-1	.	TRBJ1-1
CASSLRLQDYNEQFF	TGCGCCAGCAGCTTGCGCCTCCAAGACTACAATGAGCAGTTCTTC	.	TRBV5-1	.	TRBJ2-1
CSARMTGNEQFF	TGCAGTGCTAGAATGACAGGGAACGAGCAGTTCTTC	TRBD1	TRBV20-1	once	TRBJ2-1
CATSRVRSPLTDTQYF	TGTGCCACCAGCAGAGTCCGGAGCCCACTCACAGATACGCAGTATTTT	.	TRBV15	.	TRBJ2-3
CASSLHRDKWENIQYF	TGTGCCAGCAGCCTCCACCGGGACAAATGGGAAAACATTCAGTACTTC	.	TRBV13	.	TRBJ2-4
CSAYTLDRDYGYTF	TGCAGTGCGTACACCCTGGACAGGGACTATGGCTACACCTTC	TRBD1	TRBV20-1	once	TRBJ1-2
CATSRAPREGPYGYTF	TGTGCCACCAGCAGAGCCCCCCGGGAGGGACCCTATGGCTACACCTTC	.	TRBV15	.	TRBJ1-2
CASSLFGESETQYF	TGTGCCAGCAGTTTATTTGGGGAGTCGGAGACCCAGTACTTC	.	TRBV27	.	TRBJ2-5
CASSQDLTGELFF	TGTGCCAGCAGCCAAGATCTCACCGGGGAGCTGTTTTTT	.	TRBV3-1	.	TRBJ2-2
CSAPRQGVVVTEAFF	TGCAGTGCGCCCCGACAGGGAGTGGTTGTGACTGAAGCTTTCTTT	TRBD1	TRBV20-1	.	TRBJ1-1
CSARDTVHNEQFF	TGCAGTGCTAGAGATACAGTCCACAATGAGCAGTTCTTC	.	TRBV20-1	.	TRBJ2-1
CASRLVLSGGFSYEQYF	TGTGCAAGTCGCTTAGTCCTTAGCGGGGGATTCTCCTACGAGCAGTACTTC	.	TRBV12-2	once	TRBJ2-7
CASSPRGGTQYF	TGTGCCAGCTCACCTCGGGGAGGGACCCAGTACTTC	.	TRBV18	.	TRBJ2-5
CAWSGSFSTDTQYF	TGTGCCTGGAGTGGCTCATTTAGCACAGATACGCAGTATTTT	.	TRBV30	.	TRBJ2-3
CATSGTVNMNTEAFF	TGTGCCACCTCCGGGACGGTCAACATGAACACTGAAGCTTTCTTT	.	TRBV19	once	TRBJ1-1
CAWSWGGITNEQFF	TGTGCCTGGAGTTGGGGGGGCATAACCAATGAGCAGTTCTTC	.	TRBV30	.	TRBJ2-1
CASSQGARAGYEQYF	TGTGCCAGCAGCCAAGGGGCAAGAGCCGGTTACGAGCAGTACTTC	.	TRBV3-1	.	TRBJ2-7
CASSLERRGGRQTQYF	TGTGCCAGCAGCTTGGAAAGGCGAGGGGGTCGGCAGACCCAGTACTTC	.	TRBV5-6	.	TRBJ2-5
CASSPNPRGNYGYTF	TGTGCCAGCAGCCCCAACCCCAGGGGAAACTATGGCTACACCTTC	.	TRBV4-2	.	TRBJ1-2
CASSPYAGELFF	TGTGCCAGCAGCCCTTATGCCGGGGAGCTGTTTTTT	.	TRBV7-9	.	TRBJ2-2
CASGSAQLAKNIQYF	TGTGCCAGCGGGTCCGCCCAACTAGCCAAAAACATTCAGTACTTC	.	TRBV6-6	once	TRBJ2-4
CASSVGASGANVLTF	TGTGCCAGCAGCGTAGGGGCCTCTGGGGCCAACGTCCTGACTTTC	.	TRBV9	.	TRBJ2-6
CATSRPGQGVDYGYTF	TGTGCCACGAGCAGACCGGGACAGGGGGTTGACTATGGCTACACCTTC	TRBD1	TRBV10-3	.	TRBJ1-2
CASSETETQYF	TGTGCCAGCAGTGAGACGGAGACCCAGTACTTC	.	TRBV6-1	.	TRBJ2-5
CASRDSASYEQYF	TGTGCCAGCAGGGACAGCGCTTCCTACGAGCAGTACTTC	.	TRBV27	.	TRBJ2-7
CSVDQNGVGAFF	TGCAGCGTTGACCAGAATGGGGTTGGAGCTTTCTTT	.	TRBV29-1	.	TRBJ1-1